Listed here are 15 T cell receptor beta chains from one sample, sequenced in a study of control samples from healthy donors and cancer patients. Sequencing was performed with immunoSEQ multiplex PCR; in TCRdb, only in-frame clones are kept and a portion is missing. The sample shows some 150,000 clones, roughly 94% of them seen only once. Sequencing was performed on PBMCs. The receptors originated from a man between 60 and 75 years old with colorectal cancer.

The J gene is TRBJ1-3, the V gene TRBV5-4; 10 bases match TRBD1. The CDR3 runs to 16 residues. Per the germline V gene, CDR1 is SGHNT and CDR2 is YYREEE (reference sequence). Trimming took 4 bases from V and 1 from J; bases not matched to a gene: 5. The CDR3 DNA is TGTGCCAGCAGCCGGAGGACAGGGGGTTCTGGAAACACCATATATTTT. Protein product: CASSRRTGGSGNTIYF.

The chain carries TRBV3-1 (or the pseudogene TRBV3-2) and TRBJ1-5; no clear D gene. CDR1 is LGHDT and CDR2 is YNNKEL in the germline V gene (reference sequence). The CDR3 is made up of 13 amino acids. The ends were cut back, 3 bases at V and 8 bases at J, with 11 bases in the middle. CDR3 DNA: TGTGCCAGCAGCCAGACCGGGGAGGAGCCCCAGCATTTT. This gives the protein CASSQTGEEPQHF.

Concerning this clone: At one of its ends the junction is not consistent with the germline gene, which may arise from a read error. The chain combines TRBV18 with TRBJ2-2; TRBD2 matches 13 bases. Germline V gene data show CDR1 as KGHSH and CDR2 as LQKENI. The CDR3 is made up of 17 amino acids. The CDR3 DNA sequence: TGTCCCAGCTCCCCGGGACTAGCGGGGCCCACGACCGGGGAGCTGTTTTTT. Its translation: CPSSPGLAGPTTGELFF.

This clone came up once. V is TRBV14 and J is TRBJ1-5; a weak D match, TRBD1 (6 bases). Germline CDR1 and CDR2: SGHDN and FVKESK. This CDR3 spans 13 amino acids. Trimming removed 6 bases from V and 3 bases from J, with 9 bases in between. The CDR3 is CASRGQINQPQHF. CDR3 nucleotides: TGTGCCAGCAGAGGACAGATCAATCAGCCCCAGCATTTT.

This clone was detected a few times. The genes are TRBV6-6 and TRBJ2-2; TRBD2 is a possible D gene (5 bases). Trimming pared 5 bases from V and 5 bases from J, leaving 18 bases between. Germline values: CDR1 MNHNY, CDR2 SVGAGI (reference sequence). CDR3 length: 16 amino acids. DNA for the CDR3: TGTGCCAGCAGTCTGCAGCTCCTCCCGGGAACCGGGGAGCTGTTTTTT. Protein product: CASSLQLLPGTGELFF.

The gene calls are TRBV9 and TRBJ2-5; perhaps TRBD2 as D (5 bases). This CDR3 is 14 amino acids long. The V gene's germline CDR1 is SGDLS and CDR2 YYNGEE. V was clipped by 0 bases and J by 3 bases, with 9 bases between them. The CDR3, as DNA: TGTGCCAGCAGCGTAGGAGGGCAGGAAGAGACCCAGTACTTC. It codes for CASSVGGQEETQYF.

This chain uses TRBV19 with TRBJ2-5; tentative D call: TRBD2 (6 bases). CDR3 length equals 18 residues. Germline lookup yields CDR1 LNHDA and CDR2 SQIVND (reference sequence). V dropped 0 bases and J dropped 2 bases, with 19 bases sitting between them. The CDR3 reads CASSIDPWSRAGQETQYF. CDR3 coding DNA: TGTGCCAGTAGTATAGATCCGTGGAGTCGGGCGGGGCAAGAGACCCAGTACTTC.

This clone was recorded only once. This rearrangement joins TRBV9 to TRBJ2-3, with 8 bases aligning to TRBD2. V was clipped by 4 bases and J by 0 bases; unmatched bases: 4. This CDR3 region has 15 residues. Germline CDR1 reads SGDLS; CDR2 reads YYNGEE. CDR3 sequence (DNA): TGTGCCAGCAGCCGGGGGGGCGGAAGCACAGATACGCAGTATTTT. Translating gives CASSRGGGSTDTQYF.

The J gene is TRBJ2-1, the V gene TRBV7-2; 12 positions match TRBD2. V trimming: 0 bases; J trimming: 8 bases; junction bases outside the gene matches: 5. The CDR3 totals 16 residues. Per germline, CDR1 SGHTA and CDR2 FQGNSA. CDR3 sequence (DNA): TGTGCCAGCAGCTTAGCCCCTAGCGGGGGGGCGTATGAGCAGTTCTTC. It translates to CASSLAPSGGAYEQFF.

This chain joins TRBV30 and TRBJ2-7; D call uncertain. From germline, CDR1 is GTSNPN and CDR2 SVGIG (reference sequence). Deletions cut 5 bases from V and 4 bases from J, with 9 bases between. The CDR3 spans 11 residues. The CDR3 bases are TGTGCCTGGCAAAAGCGATACGAGCAGTACTTC. It is translated as CAWQKRYEQYF. Full variable domain (rest looked up from reference TRBV30 and TRBJ2-7): SQTIHQWPATLVQPVGSPLSLECTVEGTSNPNLYWYRQAAGRGLQLLFYSVGIGQISSEVPQNLSASRPQDRQFILSSKKLLLSDSGFYLCAWQKRYEQYFGPGTRLTVT.

This sequence joins TRBV4-3 and TRBJ1-2; 7 bases match TRBD1. Germline lookup yields CDR1 LGHNA and CDR2 YSLEER. The V and J ends lost 3 bases and 4 bases, in that order; junction bases with no gene match: 14. The CDR3 extends over 17 amino acids. CDR3 coding DNA: TGCGCCAGCAGCCAGGAAATCATTACAGGGGCTGGCTATGGCTACACCTTC. Translated: CASSQEIITGAGYGYTF.

Notes on this clone: Other DNA sequences in this sample translate to the same CDR3. The rearrangement links TRBV7-2 to TRBJ2-3, with TRBD2 identical over 12 bases. With 2 bases clipped from V and 1 base from J, the junction kept 1 base outside the gene matches. CDR1 and CDR2 from the germline V gene are SGHTA and FQGNSA. CDR3 length: 16 residues. CDR3 coding DNA: TGTGCCAGCAGCTTACTAGCGGGGGGGGGCACAGATACGCAGTATTTT. Protein: CASSLLAGGGTDTQYF.

Only one count was recorded for this clone. The rearrangement joins TRBV5-1 to TRBJ2-2, with 10 bases aligning to TRBD2. The CDR3 runs to 15 residues. Germline values: CDR1 SGHRS, CDR2 YFSETQ. The V gene end was trimmed by 1 base and the J gene end by 5 bases; junction bases not matched to a gene: 2. CDR3 nucleotide sequence: TGCGCCAGCAGCTTGACTAGCGGGGAAACCGGGGAGCTGTTTTTT. This codes for CASSLTSGETGELFF.

V and J are TRBV9 and TRBJ2-3; 9 nucleotides agree with TRBD2. There are 16 residues in the CDR3. The trim removed 0 bases at V and 2 bases at J, leaving 4 bases unmatched. CDR1 is SGDLS and CDR2 is YYNGEE in the germline V gene. CDR3 sequence reads: CASSVGAGGLTDTQYF. CDR3 sequence (DNA): TGTGCCAGCAGCGTAGGAGCGGGGGGCCTCACAGATACGCAGTATTTT.

CDR3 sequence: CASSGLTSGGAGETQYF. The CDR3 region has the DNA TGTGCCAGCAGTGGTTTGACTAGCGGGGGGGCTGGGGAGACCCAGTACTTC. This chain connects TRBV2 to TRBJ2-5; TRBD2 matches at 14 bases. Germline CDR1 reads SNHLY; CDR2 reads FYNNEI. The CDR3 has 17 amino acids. V lost 4 bases, J lost 5 bases, and 9 bases stayed unmatched.